Here is one T cell receptor (beta chain) with its context. Antigen unknown. Time point described: after neoadjuvant nivolumab, at surgical resection. This specimen belongs to a study of neoadjuvant anti-PD-1 for oral cavity cancer. Study context: Patients mostly received three to four biweekly nivolumab doses at 3 mg/kg before surgery. Study-level results: With a few patients per group, TCR findings need larger cohorts.

Blood libraries mostly used roughly 500 ng genomic DNA, six replicates each. The assay was immunoSEQ multiplex PCR, and TCRdb's table has in-frame clones only and misses some. This repertoire shows over 11,000 clones, just under 75% found once; its top ten account for around 2.4%. CDR1 and CDR2 (germline): SGHDT, YYEEEE. The CDR3 length is 16 residues. Trimming cost V 1 base and J 0 bases, with 11 bases left between them. The sequencing used PBMCs, collected after nivolumab (anti-PD-1) treatment. The chain recombines TRBV5-6 with TRBJ1-3; D gene ambiguous. This TCR was recovered from a person aged 35-79 years with oral cavity squamous cell carcinoma. CDR3 residues: CASSLRAASSGNTIYF. The CDR3 DNA reads as TGTGCCAGCAGCTTGAGGGCAGCCAGCTCTGGAAACACCATATATTTT.